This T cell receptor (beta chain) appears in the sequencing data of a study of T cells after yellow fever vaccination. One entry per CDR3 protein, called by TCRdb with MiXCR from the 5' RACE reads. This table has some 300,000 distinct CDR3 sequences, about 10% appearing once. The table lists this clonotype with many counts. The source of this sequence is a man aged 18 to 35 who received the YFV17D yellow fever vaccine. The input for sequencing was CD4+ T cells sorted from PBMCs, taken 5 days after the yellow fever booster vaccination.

CDR3 amino acids: CASTLGQRNTEAFF. In DNA, the CDR3 is TGTGCCAGCACCCTGGGACAGAGGAACACTGAAGCTTTCTTT. The rearrangement joins TRBV6-1 to TRBJ1-1; 7 bases fit TRBD1. The junction had 6 bases not matched to a gene; V was cut back by 7 bases and J by 1 base. Germline CDR1 MNHNS, CDR2 SASEGT. This CDR3 is 14 amino acids long.